The 15 T cell receptor beta chains reported below all come from one sample, sequenced in a study of cytomegalovirus exposure and HLA in healthy donors. PCR employed 60 Vbeta and 13 Jbeta primers. Produced via immunoSEQ multiplex PCR; TCRdb's table is partial and in-frame only. The sample has around 120,000 clones, roughly 80% seen once. Sequenced: PBMCs. Source of these receptors: a woman in her 40s in good health and CMV-seropositive.

The rearrangement joins TRBV7-9 to TRBJ2-3, with TRBD2 matching over 7 bases. The length of the CDR3 is 15 residues. Trimming removed 5 bases from V and 6 bases from J; junction bases left unmatched: 11. Germline V gene data show CDR1 as SEHNR and CDR2 as FQNEAQ (reference sequence). The CDR3 DNA reads as TGTGCCAGCAGCCGAAACCGGGGGGTGGGCGATACGCAGTATTTT. Its protein product is CASSRNRGVGDTQYF.

The V and J genes are TRBV7-8 and TRBJ1-2; D is unclear. V dropped 0 bases and J dropped 0 bases, with 8 bases sitting between them. Germline V CDR1 and CDR2: SGHVS, FQNEAQ. This CDR3 contains 15 residues. The chain's CDR3 is CASSLAGETNYGYTF. CDR3 bases: TGTGCCAGCAGCTTAGCCGGGGAGACTAACTATGGCTACACCTTC.

The chain combines TRBV5-4 with TRBJ1-6; D not resolved. The CDR3 runs 15 residues. Germline CDR1 SGHNT, CDR2 YYREEE (reference sequence). V lost 2 bases and J lost 7, with 13 bases in between. The CDR3 sequence is CASSLRGAENSPLHF. The CDR3 DNA reads TGTGCCAGCAGCTTACGGGGAGCGGAAAATTCACCCCTCCACTTT.

This sequence joins TRBV7-8 and TRBJ1-6, with D unclear. V was clipped by 1 base and J by 7 bases, with 8 bases between them. This CDR3 is 14 amino acids long. CDR1 is SGHVS and CDR2 is FQNEAQ in the germline V gene. CDR3 amino acids: CASSLERKNSPLHF. CDR3 coding DNA: TGTGCCAGCAGCTTAGAGAGAAAGAATTCACCCCTCCACTTT.

CDR3 protein: CASSGHPPGLAGLDSNEQFF. The DNA for the CDR3 is TGTGCCAGCAGCGGCCATCCTCCGGGACTAGCGGGGCTCGATAGCAATGAGCAGTTCTTC. The rearrangement joins TRBV21-1 to TRBJ2-1; the D call of TRBD2 is as the table states it, not checked on the DNA. TRBV21-1 represents a pseudogene. The CDR3 runs 20 residues.

This clone was counted a few times. The chain couples TRBV5-4 to TRBJ2-7; 14 bases line up with TRBD2. The CDR3 has 15 residues. Germline CDR1 SGHNT, CDR2 YYREEE (reference sequence). V shed 4 bases and J 5 bases; nucleotides not matched to a gene: 5. In nucleotides, the CDR3 is TGTGCCAGCAGCCCGACTAGCGGGAGGGCAAACGAGCAGTACTTC. Amino acids: CASSPTSGRANEQYF.

J is TRBJ1-5 and V is TRBV19; D might be TRBD1 (5 bases). The germline gives CDR1 LNHDA, CDR2 SQIVND (reference sequence). The CDR3 extends over 14 amino acids. The V gene lost 7 bases and the J gene lost 7 bases, with 17 bases spanning the gap. CDR3 sequence: CASTLWGGGQPQHF. The CDR3 DNA is TGTGCCAGTACCTTGTGGGGGGGTGGGCAGCCCCAGCATTTT. The full variable domain, rest sourced from reference TRBV19 and TRBJ1-5, is DGGITQSPKYLFRKEGQNVTLSCEQNLNHDAMYWYRQDPGQGLRLIYYSQIVNDFQKGDIAEGYSVSREKKESFPLTVTSAQKNPTAFYLCASTLWGGGQPQHFGDGTRLSIL.

The genes are TRBV5-1 and TRBJ2-2; D ambiguous. The germline V gene has CDR1 SGHRS and CDR2 YFSETQ. V lost 3 bases, J lost 5 bases, and 11 bases lay in between. This CDR3 has 14 residues. CDR3 coding DNA: TGCGCCAGCAGCTATGAGGCTGGGACCGGGGAGCTGTTTTTT. This gives the protein CASSYEAGTGELFF.

The count of this clone is one. V and J are TRBV5-4 and TRBJ2-3, with a tentative D call TRBD2 (5 bases). The CDR3 has 15 amino acids. The germline V gene has CDR1 SGHNT and CDR2 YYREEE (reference sequence). Trimming removed 1 base from V and 2 bases from J, with 11 bases in between. The CDR3 reads CASSLSSYPTDTQYF. The CDR3 DNA sequence: TGTGCCAGCAGCTTGTCTAGCTACCCCACAGATACGCAGTATTTT.

The sample holds one count of this clone. The chain recombines TRBV30 with TRBJ2-7, with D unresolved. The V gene lost 1 base and the J gene lost 5 bases, with 3 bases spanning the gap. There are 10 residues in the CDR3. CDR1 GTSNPN and CDR2 SVGIG come from the germline V gene (reference sequence). The CDR3 DNA reads TGTGCCTGGAGTGGCGACGAGCAGTACTTC. Amino acids: CAWSGDEQYF. Together with reference TRBV30 and TRBJ2-7, the CDR3 gives the full variable domain: SQTIHQWPATLVQPVGSPLSLECTVEGTSNPNLYWYRQAAGRGLQLLFYSVGIGQISSEVPQNLSASRPQDRQFILSSKKLLLSDSGFYLCAWSGDEQYFGPGTRLTVT.

The V call is TRBV7-8, the J call TRBJ2-2; the match to TRBD2 covers 11 bases. J lost 7 bases, V lost 4 bases, and 8 bases had no gene match. The CDR3 has 16 residues. Germline assignment: CDR1 SGHVS and CDR2 FQNEAQ. The CDR3 nucleotides are TGTGCCAGCAGCTCCTTAGCGGGAGGGCCTCTCGGGGAGCTGTTTTTT. This codes for CASSSLAGGPLGELFF.

The rearrangement joins TRBV30 to TRBJ2-1, with D uncertain. This CDR3 has 14 residues. CDR1 and CDR2 from the germline V gene are GTSNPN and SVGIG (reference sequence). Trimming removed 0 bases at V and 0 bases at J, with 6 bases between. The CDR3 bases are TGTGCCTGGAGTGTACTCGGCTCCTACAATGAGCAGTTCTTC. As protein: CAWSVLGSYNEQFF.

The gene calls are TRBV6-1 and TRBJ2-7; 11 nucleotides agree with TRBD1. CDR1 is MNHNS, CDR2 SASEGT, per germline. The CDR3 is 15 residues long. Trimming cost V 6 bases and J 2 bases; bases outside gene matches: 6. CDR3 sequence reads: CASSGTGQGAYEQYF. CDR3 sequence (DNA): TGTGCCAGCAGCGGGACGGGACAGGGGGCCTACGAGCAGTACTTC.

Only a few counts were recorded for this clone. V usage is TRBV4-2 and J usage is TRBJ2-2, with D possibly matching TRBD2 (5 bases). CDR3 size: 17 residues. Between the trimmed V and J ends, which lost 1 base and 0 bases, there was a span of 12 bases. Germline V CDR1 and CDR2: LGHNA, YNFKEQ. The CDR3 reads CASSQATLAANTGELFF. For the CDR3, the DNA is TGTGCCAGCAGCCAAGCTACTCTAGCAGCGAACACCGGGGAGCTGTTTTTT.

This chain joins TRBV7-2 and TRBJ2-3; D may be TRBD1 (5 bases). V was shortened by 4 bases and J by 8 bases, with 19 bases between the two germline ends. Per the germline V gene, CDR1 is SGHTA and CDR2 is FQGNSA. CDR3 size: 15 residues. CDR3 protein: CASSSQGAEFSTQYF. Here the CDR3 DNA reads TGTGCCAGCAGCTCTCAAGGGGCAGAATTTTCTACGCAGTATTTT.